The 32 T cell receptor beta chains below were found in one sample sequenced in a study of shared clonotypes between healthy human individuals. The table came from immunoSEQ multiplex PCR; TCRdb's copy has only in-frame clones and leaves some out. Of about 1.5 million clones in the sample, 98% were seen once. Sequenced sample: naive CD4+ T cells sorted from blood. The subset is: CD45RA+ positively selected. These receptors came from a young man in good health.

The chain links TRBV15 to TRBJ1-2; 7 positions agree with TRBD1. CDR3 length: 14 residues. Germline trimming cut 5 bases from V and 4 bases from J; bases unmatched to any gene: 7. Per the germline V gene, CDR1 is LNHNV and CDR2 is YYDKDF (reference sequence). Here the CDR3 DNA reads TGTGCCACCAGCCGCCGCCAGGGGGGCTATGGCTACACCTTC. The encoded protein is CATSRRQGGYGYTF.

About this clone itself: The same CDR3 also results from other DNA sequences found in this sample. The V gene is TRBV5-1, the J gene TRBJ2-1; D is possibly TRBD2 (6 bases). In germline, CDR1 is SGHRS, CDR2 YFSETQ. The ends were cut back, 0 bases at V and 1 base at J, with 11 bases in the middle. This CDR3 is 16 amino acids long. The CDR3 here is CASSLVGSRSYNEQFF. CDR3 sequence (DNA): TGCGCCAGCAGCTTGGTCGGGAGCCGTTCCTACAATGAGCAGTTCTTC.

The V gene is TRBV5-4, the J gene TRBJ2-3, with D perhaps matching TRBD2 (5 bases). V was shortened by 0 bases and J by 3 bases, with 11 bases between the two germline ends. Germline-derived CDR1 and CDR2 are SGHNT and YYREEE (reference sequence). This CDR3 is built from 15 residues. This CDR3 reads CASSLGWTYTDTQYF. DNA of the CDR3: TGTGCCAGCAGCTTGGGATGGACTTATACAGATACGCAGTATTTT.

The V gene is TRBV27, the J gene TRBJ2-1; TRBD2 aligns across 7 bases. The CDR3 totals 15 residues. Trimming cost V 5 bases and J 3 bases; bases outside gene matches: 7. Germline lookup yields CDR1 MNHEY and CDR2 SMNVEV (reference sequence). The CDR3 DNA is TGTGCCAGCAGTGTCAGGGACTACGGCTACAATGAGCAGTTCTTC. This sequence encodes CASSVRDYGYNEQFF.

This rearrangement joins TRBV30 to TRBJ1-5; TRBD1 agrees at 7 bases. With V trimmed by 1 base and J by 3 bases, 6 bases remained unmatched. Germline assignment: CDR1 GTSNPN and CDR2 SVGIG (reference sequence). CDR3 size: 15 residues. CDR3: CAWSAPDRDNQPQHF. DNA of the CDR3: TGTGCCTGGAGTGCTCCAGACAGGGACAATCAGCCCCAGCATTTT. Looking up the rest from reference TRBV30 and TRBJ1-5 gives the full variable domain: SQTIHQWPATLVQPVGSPLSLECTVEGTSNPNLYWYRQAAGRGLQLLFYSVGIGQISSEVPQNLSASRPQDRQFILSSKKLLLSDSGFYLCAWSAPDRDNQPQHFGDGTRLSIL.

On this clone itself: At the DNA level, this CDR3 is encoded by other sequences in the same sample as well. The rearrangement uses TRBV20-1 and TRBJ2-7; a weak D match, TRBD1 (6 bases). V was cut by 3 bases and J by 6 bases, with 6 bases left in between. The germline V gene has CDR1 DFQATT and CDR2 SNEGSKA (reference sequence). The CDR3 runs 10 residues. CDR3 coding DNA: TGCAGTGCTAGCAGGGGCGAGCAGTACTTC. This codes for CSASRGEQYF.

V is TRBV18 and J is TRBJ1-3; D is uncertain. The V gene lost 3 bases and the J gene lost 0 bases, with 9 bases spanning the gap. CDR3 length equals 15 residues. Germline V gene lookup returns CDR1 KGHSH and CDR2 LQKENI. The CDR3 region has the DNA TGTGCCAGCTCACCTACTTCGGACTCTGGAAACACCATATATTTT. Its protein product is CASSPTSDSGNTIYF.

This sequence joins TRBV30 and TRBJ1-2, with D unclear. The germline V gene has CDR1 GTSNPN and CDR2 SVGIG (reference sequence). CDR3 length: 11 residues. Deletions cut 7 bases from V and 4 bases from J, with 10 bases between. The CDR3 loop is CASTVIYGYTF. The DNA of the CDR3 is TGTGCCTCTACAGTTATCTATGGCTACACCTTC.

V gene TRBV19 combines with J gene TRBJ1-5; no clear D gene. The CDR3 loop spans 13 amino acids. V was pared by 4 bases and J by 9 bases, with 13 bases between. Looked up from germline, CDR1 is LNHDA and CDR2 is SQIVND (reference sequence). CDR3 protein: CASSNQPGGPQHF. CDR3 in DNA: TGTGCCAGTAGTAATCAGCCCGGTGGGCCCCAGCATTTT.

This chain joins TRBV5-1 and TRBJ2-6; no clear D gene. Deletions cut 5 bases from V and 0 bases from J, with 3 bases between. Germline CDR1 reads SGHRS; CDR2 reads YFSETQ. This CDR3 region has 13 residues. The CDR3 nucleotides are TGCGCCAGCAGACCCTCTGGGGCCAACGTCCTGACTTTC. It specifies CASRPSGANVLTF.

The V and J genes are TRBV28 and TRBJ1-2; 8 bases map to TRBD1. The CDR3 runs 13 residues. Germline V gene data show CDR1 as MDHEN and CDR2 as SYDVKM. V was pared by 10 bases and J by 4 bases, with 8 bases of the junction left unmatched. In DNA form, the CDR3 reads TGTGCCATCAGGGACAGGCGAGGCTATGGCTACACCTTC. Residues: CAIRDRRGYGYTF.

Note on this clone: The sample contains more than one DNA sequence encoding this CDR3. The CDR3 coding sequence is TGCGCCAGCAGCTTGGCGGGCATTAATAGCAATCAGCCCCAGCATTTT. This encodes CASSLAGINSNQPQHF. The chain joins TRBV5-1 to TRBJ1-5; unclear D gene. Looked up from germline, CDR1 is SGHRS and CDR2 is YFSETQ. V was trimmed by 0 bases and J by 0 bases, leaving 10 bases between them. The CDR3 consists of 16 residues. The full variable domain, in which reference TRBV5-1 and TRBJ1-5 provide the parts outside the CDR3, is KAGVTQTPRYLIKTRGQQVTLSCSPISGHRSVSWYQQTPGQGLQFLFEYFSETQRNKGNFPGRFSGRQFSNSRSEMNVSTLELGDSALYLCASSLAGINSNQPQHFGDGTRLSIL.

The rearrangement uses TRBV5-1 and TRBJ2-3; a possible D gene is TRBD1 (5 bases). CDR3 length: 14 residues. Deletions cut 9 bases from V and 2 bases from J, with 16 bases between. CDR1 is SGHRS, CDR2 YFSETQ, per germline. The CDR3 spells CATAVRGTTDTQYF. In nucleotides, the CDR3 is TGCGCCACCGCCGTAAGGGGCACCACAGATACGCAGTATTTT.

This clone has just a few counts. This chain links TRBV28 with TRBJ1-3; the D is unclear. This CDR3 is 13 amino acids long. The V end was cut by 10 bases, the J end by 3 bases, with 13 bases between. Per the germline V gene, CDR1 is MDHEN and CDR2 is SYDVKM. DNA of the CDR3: TGTGCCACCTACTCGACGGATGGAAACACCATATATTTT. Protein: CATYSTDGNTIYF.

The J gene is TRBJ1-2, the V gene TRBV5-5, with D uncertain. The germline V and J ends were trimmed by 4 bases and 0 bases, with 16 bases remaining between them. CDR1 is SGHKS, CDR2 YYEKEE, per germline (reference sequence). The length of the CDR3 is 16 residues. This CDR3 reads CASSPAIEPANYGYTF. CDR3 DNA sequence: TGTGCCAGCAGCCCTGCAATTGAGCCTGCTAACTATGGCTACACCTTC.

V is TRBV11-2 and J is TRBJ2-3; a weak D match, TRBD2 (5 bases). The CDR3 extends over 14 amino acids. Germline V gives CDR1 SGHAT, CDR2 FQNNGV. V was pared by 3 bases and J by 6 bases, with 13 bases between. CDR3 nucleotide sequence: TGTGCCAGCAGCTTCGAAGCGGTCGGGGATACGCAGTATTTT. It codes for CASSFEAVGDTQYF.

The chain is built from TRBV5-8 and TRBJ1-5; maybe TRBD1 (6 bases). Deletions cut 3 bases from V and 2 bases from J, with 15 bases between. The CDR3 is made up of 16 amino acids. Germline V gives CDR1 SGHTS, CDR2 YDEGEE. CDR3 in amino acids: CASSSGGGRGNQPQHF. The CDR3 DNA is TGTGCCAGCAGCTCGGGAGGGGGTAGGGGCAATCAGCCCCAGCATTTT.

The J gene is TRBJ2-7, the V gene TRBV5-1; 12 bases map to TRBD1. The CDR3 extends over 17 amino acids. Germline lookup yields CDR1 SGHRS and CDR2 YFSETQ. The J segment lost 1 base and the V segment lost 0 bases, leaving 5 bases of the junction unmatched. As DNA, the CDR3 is TGCGCCAGCAGCTTGGGTGTGGGACAGGGGGCGTCCTACGAGCAGTACTTC. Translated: CASSLGVGQGASYEQYF.

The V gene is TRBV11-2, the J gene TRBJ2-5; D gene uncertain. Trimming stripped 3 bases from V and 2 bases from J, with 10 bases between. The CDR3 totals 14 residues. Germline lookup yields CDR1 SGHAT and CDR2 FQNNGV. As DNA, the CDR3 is TGTGCCAGCAGCTTCAGGCTATCTCAAGAGACCCAGTACTTC. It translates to CASSFRLSQETQYF.

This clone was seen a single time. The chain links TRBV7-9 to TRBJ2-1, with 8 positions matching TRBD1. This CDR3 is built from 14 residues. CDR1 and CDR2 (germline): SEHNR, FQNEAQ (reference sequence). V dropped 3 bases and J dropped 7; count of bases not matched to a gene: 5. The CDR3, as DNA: TGTGCCAGCAGCTTGGGACAGGCTTTGAATGAGCAGTTCTTC. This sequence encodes CASSLGQALNEQFF. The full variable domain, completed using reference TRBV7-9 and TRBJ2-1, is DTGVSQNPRHKITKRGQNVTFRCDPISEHNRLYWYRQTLGQGPEFLTYFQNEAQLEKSRLLSDRFSAERPKGSFSTLEIQRTEQGDSAMYLCASSLGQALNEQFFGPGTRLTVL.

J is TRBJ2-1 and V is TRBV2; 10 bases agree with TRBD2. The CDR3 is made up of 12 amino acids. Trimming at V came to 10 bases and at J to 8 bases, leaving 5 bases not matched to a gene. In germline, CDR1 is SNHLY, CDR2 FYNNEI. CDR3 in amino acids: CATRLAGDEQFF. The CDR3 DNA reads TGTGCCACCCGACTAGCGGGCGATGAGCAGTTCTTC.

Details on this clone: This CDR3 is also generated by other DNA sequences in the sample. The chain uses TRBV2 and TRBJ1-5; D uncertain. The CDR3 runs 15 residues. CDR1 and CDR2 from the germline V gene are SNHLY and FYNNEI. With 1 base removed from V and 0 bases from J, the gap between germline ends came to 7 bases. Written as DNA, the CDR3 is TGTGCCAGCAGTGAAGGCGGGTCTAGCAATCAGCCCCAGCATTTT. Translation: CASSEGGSSNQPQHF.

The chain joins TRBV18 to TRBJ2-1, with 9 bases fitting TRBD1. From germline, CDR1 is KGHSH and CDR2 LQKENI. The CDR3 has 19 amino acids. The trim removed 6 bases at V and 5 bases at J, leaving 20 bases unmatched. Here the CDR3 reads CASSLLPGQGPRLDNEQFF. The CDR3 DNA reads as TGTGCCAGCTCGTTACTTCCGGGACAGGGACCGCGACTTGACAATGAGCAGTTCTTC.

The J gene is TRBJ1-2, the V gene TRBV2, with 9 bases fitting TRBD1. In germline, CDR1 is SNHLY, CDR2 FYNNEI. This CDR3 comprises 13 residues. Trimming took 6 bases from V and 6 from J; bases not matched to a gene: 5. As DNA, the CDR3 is TGTGCCAGCAGCGTGGGACAGGGCAATGGCTACACCTTC. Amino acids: CASSVGQGNGYTF.

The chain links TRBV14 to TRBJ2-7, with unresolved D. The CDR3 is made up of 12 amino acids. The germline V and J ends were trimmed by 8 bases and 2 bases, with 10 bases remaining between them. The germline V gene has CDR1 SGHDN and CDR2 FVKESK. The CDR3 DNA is TGTGCCAGCGGGTCGACGGCCTACGAGCAGTACTTC. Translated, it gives CASGSTAYEQYF. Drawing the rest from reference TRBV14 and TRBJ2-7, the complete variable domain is EAGVTQFPSHSVIEKGQTVTLRCDPISGHDNLYWYRRVMGKEIKFLLHFVKESKQDESGMPNNRFLAERTGGTYSTLKVQPAELEDSGVYFCASGSTAYEQYFGPGTRLTVT.

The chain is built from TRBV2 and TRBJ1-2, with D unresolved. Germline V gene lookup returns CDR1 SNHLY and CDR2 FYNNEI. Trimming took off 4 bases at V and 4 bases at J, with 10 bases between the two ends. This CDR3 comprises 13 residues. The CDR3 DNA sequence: TGTGCCAGCAGTGGCGACACCGCCTATGGCTACACCTTC. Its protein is CASSGDTAYGYTF.

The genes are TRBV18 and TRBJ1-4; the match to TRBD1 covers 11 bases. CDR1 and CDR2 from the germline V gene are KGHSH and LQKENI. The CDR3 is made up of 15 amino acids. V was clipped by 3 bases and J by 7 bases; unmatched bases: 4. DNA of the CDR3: TGTGCCAGCTCACCGAGGACAGGGGGCGTTGAAAAACTGTTTTTT. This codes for CASSPRTGGVEKLFF.

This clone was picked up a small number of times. CDR3 protein: CSVGENRGEQYF. In nucleotides, the CDR3 is TGCAGCGTGGGAGAAAACAGGGGCGAGCAGTACTTC. V is TRBV29-1 and J is TRBJ2-7, with 7 bases matching TRBD1. The CDR3 covers 12 residues. Germline-derived CDR1 and CDR2 are SQVTM and ANQGSEA. The J segment lost 6 bases and the V segment lost 6 bases, leaving 8 bases of the junction unmatched.

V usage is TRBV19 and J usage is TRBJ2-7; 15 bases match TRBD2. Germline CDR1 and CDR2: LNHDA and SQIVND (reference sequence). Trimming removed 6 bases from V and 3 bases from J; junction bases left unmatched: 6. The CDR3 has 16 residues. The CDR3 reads CASSPGTSGRYYEQYF. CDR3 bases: TGTGCCAGTAGCCCAGGGACTAGCGGGAGGTACTACGAGCAGTACTTC.

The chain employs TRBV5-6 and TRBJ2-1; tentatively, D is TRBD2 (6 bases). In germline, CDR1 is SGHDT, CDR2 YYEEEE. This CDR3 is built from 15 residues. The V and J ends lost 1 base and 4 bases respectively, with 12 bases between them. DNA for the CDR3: TGTGCCAGCAGCTTGAGGACTACCCTTTACAATGAGCAGTTCTTC. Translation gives CASSLRTTLYNEQFF.

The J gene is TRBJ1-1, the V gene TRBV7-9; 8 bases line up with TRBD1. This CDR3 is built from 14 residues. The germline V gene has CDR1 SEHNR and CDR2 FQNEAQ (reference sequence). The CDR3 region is CVGQEINGNTEAFF. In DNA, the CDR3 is TGTGTGGGACAGGAAATCAATGGGAACACTGAAGCTTTCTTT.

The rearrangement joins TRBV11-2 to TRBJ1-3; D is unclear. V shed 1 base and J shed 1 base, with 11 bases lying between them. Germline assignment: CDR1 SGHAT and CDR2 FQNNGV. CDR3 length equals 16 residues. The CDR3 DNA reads TGTGCCAGCAGCTTAGGGGTAGCTTCGTCTGGAAACACCATATATTTT. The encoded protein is CASSLGVASSGNTIYF.